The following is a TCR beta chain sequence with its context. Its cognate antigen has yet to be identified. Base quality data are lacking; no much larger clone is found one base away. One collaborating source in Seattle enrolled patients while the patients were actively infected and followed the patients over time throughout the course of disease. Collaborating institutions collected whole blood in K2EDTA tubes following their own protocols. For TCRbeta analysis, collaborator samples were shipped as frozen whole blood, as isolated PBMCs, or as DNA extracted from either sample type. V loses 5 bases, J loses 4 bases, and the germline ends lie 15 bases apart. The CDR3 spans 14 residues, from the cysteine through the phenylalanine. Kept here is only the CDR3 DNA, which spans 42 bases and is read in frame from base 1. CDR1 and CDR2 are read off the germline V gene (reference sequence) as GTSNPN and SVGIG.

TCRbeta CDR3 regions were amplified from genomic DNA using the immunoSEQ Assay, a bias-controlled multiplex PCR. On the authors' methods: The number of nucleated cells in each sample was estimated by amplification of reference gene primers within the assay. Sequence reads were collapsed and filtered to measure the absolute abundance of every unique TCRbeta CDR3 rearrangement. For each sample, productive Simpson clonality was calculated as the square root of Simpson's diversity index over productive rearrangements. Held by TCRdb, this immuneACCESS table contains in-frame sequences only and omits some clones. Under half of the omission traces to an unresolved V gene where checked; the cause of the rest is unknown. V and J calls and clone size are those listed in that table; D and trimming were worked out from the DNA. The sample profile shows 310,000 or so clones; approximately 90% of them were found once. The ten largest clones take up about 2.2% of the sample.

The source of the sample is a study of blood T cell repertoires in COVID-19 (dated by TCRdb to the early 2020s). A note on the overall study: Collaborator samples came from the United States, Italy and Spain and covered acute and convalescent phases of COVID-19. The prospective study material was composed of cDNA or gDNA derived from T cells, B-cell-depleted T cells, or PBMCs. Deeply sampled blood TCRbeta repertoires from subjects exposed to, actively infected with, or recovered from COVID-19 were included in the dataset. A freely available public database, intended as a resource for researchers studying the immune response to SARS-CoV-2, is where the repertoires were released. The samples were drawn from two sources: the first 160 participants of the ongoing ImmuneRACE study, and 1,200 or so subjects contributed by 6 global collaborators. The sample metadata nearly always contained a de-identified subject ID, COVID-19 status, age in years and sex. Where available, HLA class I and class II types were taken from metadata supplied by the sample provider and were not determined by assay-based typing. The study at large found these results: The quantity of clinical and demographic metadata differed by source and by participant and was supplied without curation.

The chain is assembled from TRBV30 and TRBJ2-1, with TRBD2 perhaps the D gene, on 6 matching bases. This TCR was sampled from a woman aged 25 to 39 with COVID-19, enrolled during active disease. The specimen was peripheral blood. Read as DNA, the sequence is TGTGCCTGGTATCCCCAAGGAGGGTACAATGAGCAGTTCTTC. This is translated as CAWYPQGGYNEQFF.